Listed below are T cell receptor beta chains from one sample, sequenced in a study of immune evolution from preneoplasia to lung adenocarcinoma. Assay used: immunoSEQ multiplex PCR; TCRdb lists only in-frame clones, some missing. There are fewer than 9,000 clones in the sample; more than 75% occur only once, and around 6.4% lies in the top ten. The specimen sequenced was FFPE adjacent normal lung tissue. The receptor source for this set is a person aged 55-85 years with lung adenocarcinoma. CDR3s include the opening cysteine and the closing phenylalanine or tryptophan. The D gene is left open where the match is weak. Expanded clones get a size class; other rows say once, few or many, or leave the size out.

D gene	V gene	J gene	clone size	CDR3 DNA	CDR3 protein
-	TRBV7-9	TRBJ2-3	-	TGTGCCAGCAGCTTAGTCTTCCGCGATACGCAGTATTTT	CASSLVFRDTQYF
TRBD1	TRBV6-1	TRBJ1-1	few	TGTGCCAGCAGTCTACAGGGGCGCACTGAAGCTTTCTTT	CASSLQGRTEAFF
TRBD2	TRBV5-1	TRBJ2-1	-	TGCGCCAGCAGCTTGGTTCTAGCGGGAGGTTCCCATGAGCAGTTCTTC	CASSLVLAGGSHEQFF
-	TRBV28	TRBJ2-1	-	TGTGCCAGCAGTTTATCGCAGGGGCGGAATGAGCAGTTCTTC	CASSLSQGRNEQFF
TRBD1	TRBV6-6	TRBJ2-1	-	TGTGCCAGCAGTCGAGCGGGGACAGGGAGAAATGAGCAGTTCTTC	CASSRAGTGRNEQFF
TRBD2	TRBV18	TRBJ2-2	-	TGTGCCAGCTCACCAAGGGGTAGCGGGGCCCCCACGAACACCGGGGAGCTGTTTTTT	CASSPRGSGAPTNTGELFF
-	TRBV29-1	TRBJ2-1	-	TGCAGCGTGGGGTACAATGAGCAGTTCTTC	CSVGYNEQFF
-	TRBV18	TRBJ1-5	-	TGTGCCAGCTCACCACCGGGACGGGTAGGCAATCAGCCCCAGCATTTT	CASSPPGRVGNQPQHF
-	TRBV9	TRBJ1-2	-	TGTGCCAGCAGCGTCGGCACGACGCGGGGCTACACCTTC	CASSVGTTRGYTF
-	TRBV4-3	TRBJ1-2	-	TGCGCCAGCAGCCAGGGACTGCTCGGGACTCACCCCATCGATGGCTACACCTTC	CASSQGLLGTHPIDGYTF
-	TRBV5-1	TRBJ2-3	-	TGCGCCAGCAGCTTGAGGACGGACTCAGATACGCAGTATTTT	CASSLRTDSDTQYF
-	TRBV28	TRBJ1-1	few	TGTGCCACCGAGGGACTGAAGAACACTGAAGCTTTCTTT	CATEGLKNTEAFF
-	TRBV30	TRBJ2-7	once	TGTGCCGGTGAGGGCCGCCTCGGTTGGGGATACGAGCAGTACTTC	CAGEGRLGWGYEQYF
-	TRBV4-1	TRBJ1-1	-	TGCGCCAGCAGCCAAGCTGCTACGGGGAACACTGAAGCTTTCTTT	CASSQAATGNTEAFF
TRBD2	TRBV11-2	TRBJ2-7	once	TGTGCCAGCAGCCCCCGGACTAGCGGGAGATCTCGCCCCTACGAGCAGTACTTC	CASSPRTSGRSRPYEQYF
-	TRBV27	TRBJ2-7	once	TGTGCCAGCAGCCAGGGGAGGAGCTACGAGCAGTACTTC	CASSQGRSYEQYF
-	TRBV6-6	TRBJ2-1	once	TGTGCCAGCAGTAGCGGATTCCACAATGAGCAGTTCTTC	CASSSGFHNEQFF
TRBD1	TRBV9	TRBJ1-3	-	TGTGCCAGCAGCCCCAACCCCTCGGGACAGGTCTCTGGAAACACCATATATTTT	CASSPNPSGQVSGNTIYF
TRBD1	TRBV7-3	TRBJ2-7	-	TGTGCCAGCAGCTTGACAGGGGGCGCGGGCTACGAGCAGTACTTC	CASSLTGGAGYEQYF
TRBD1	TRBV28	TRBJ2-3	-	TGTGCCAGCAGTTTGAGGGGGCTTGGAGATACGCAGTATTTT	CASSLRGLGDTQYF
-	TRBV7-2	TRBJ2-2	-	TGTGCCAGCAGCTTAAGGTATTGTGGCTCACCCGGGGAGCTGTTTTTT	CASSLRYCGSPGELFF
-	TRBV5-1	TRBJ1-4	-	TGCGCCAGCAGCTTCAGTAGTGATGAAAAACTGTTTTTT	CASSFSSDEKLFF
TRBD2	TRBV7-3	TRBJ2-2	once	TGTGCCAGCGGCTCGGGCGGGAGGATCACCGGGGAGCTGTTTTTT	CASGSGGRITGELFF
TRBD1	TRBV29-1	TRBJ2-3	-	TGCAGCGTTGAAGATCCTCTCCGTGGACAGGGAAGCACAGATACGCAGTATTTT	CSVEDPLRGQGSTDTQYF
-	TRBV6-1	TRBJ1-1	-	TGTGCCAGCAGTGGTTTCAGGCTAGGGATGACAATGAACACTGAAGCTTTCTTT	CASSGFRLGMTMNTEAFF
TRBD1	TRBV19	TRBJ2-3	-	TGTGCCAGTAGCGACAGGGGGCTTCAAGATACGCAGTATTTT	CASSDRGLQDTQYF
-	TRBV30	TRBJ1-1	few	TGTGCCTGGAGTGGACAGGTGGTGATGAACACTGAAGCTTTCTTT	CAWSGQVVMNTEAFF
-	TRBV27	TRBJ2-1	few	TGTGCCAGCAGTGGGGGGGCGGGGCCGAGCTCCTACAATGAGCAGTTCTTC	CASSGGAGPSSYNEQFF
TRBD1	TRBV30	TRBJ1-4	-	TGTGCCTGGAGTGTAGACAGGGAGTGGGAAAAACTGTTTTTT	CAWSVDREWEKLFF
-	TRBV4-2	TRBJ1-5	-	TGTGCCAGCAGCCAAGCCTCGGGCAGCCGCAATCAGCCCCAGCATTTT	CASSQASGSRNQPQHF
-	TRBV27	TRBJ1-5	-	TGTGCCAGCAGTTTAAGGATCGGGAGTCAGCCCCAGCATTTT	CASSLRIGSQPQHF